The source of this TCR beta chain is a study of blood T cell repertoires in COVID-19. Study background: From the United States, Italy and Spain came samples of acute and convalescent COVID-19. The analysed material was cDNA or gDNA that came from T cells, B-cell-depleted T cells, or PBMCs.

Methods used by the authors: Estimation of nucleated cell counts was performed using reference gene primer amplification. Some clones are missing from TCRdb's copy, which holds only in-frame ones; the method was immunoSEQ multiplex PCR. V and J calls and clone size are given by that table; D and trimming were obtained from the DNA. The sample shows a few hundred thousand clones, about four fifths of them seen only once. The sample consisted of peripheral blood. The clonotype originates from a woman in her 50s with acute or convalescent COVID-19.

The CDR3, as DNA: TGTGCCAGTAGTGATCTCAGGGGTAAAGCTTTCTTT. As protein: CASSDLRGKAFF. The rearrangement uses TRBV19 and TRBJ1-1, with D tentatively TRBD1 (6 bases). Germline V CDR1 and CDR2: LNHDA, SQIVND (reference sequence). The CDR3 sequence is 12 residues long. Between the trimmed V and J ends, which lost 5 bases and 9 bases, there was a span of 13 bases.